These 23 T cell receptor beta chains originate from one sample sequenced in a study of T cells after yellow fever vaccination. TCRdb ran MiXCR on the 5' RACE reads and lists one entry per CDR3 protein. The sample holds some 560,000 distinct CDR3 sequences, about a sixth seen once. Specimen: PBMCs, collected 4 to 5 days after the first yellow fever vaccination. These receptors originate from a man between 18 and 29 years old who received the YFV17D yellow fever vaccine.

This clonotype was seen only a few times. The chain uses TRBV24-1 and TRBJ2-2, with 7 bases identical to TRBD1. The J segment lost 6 bases and the V segment lost 9 bases, leaving 9 bases of the junction unmatched. The CDR3 is made up of 14 amino acids. Germline V CDR1 and CDR2: KGHDR, SFDVKD. CDR3 protein: CATSRAGGPGELFF. The CDR3 bases are TGTGCCACCTCCCGGGCAGGGGGACCCGGGGAGCTGTTTTTT.

The V gene is TRBV7-3, the J gene TRBJ2-5; D is unresolved. Germline CDR1 reads SGHTA; CDR2 reads FQGTGA. This CDR3 contains 11 residues. Trimming left V 8 bases short and J 2 bases short, with 6 bases between. CDR3 in amino acids: CASLRQETQYF. The CDR3 DNA reads as TGTGCCAGCCTCCGTCAAGAGACCCAGTACTTC.

This clonotype was seen at least ten times. The chain combines TRBV20-1 with TRBJ1-1; possibly TRBD1 for D (6 bases). Looked up from germline, CDR1 is DFQATT and CDR2 is SNEGSKA (reference sequence). V was trimmed by 6 bases and J by 1 base, leaving 12 bases between them. CDR3 length: 13 residues. The CDR3 nucleotides read TGCAGTGCAGGGGGTCAGAGGAACACTGAAGCTTTCTTT. Protein product: CSAGGQRNTEAFF.

This chain joins TRBV5-6 and TRBJ2-6; D not resolved. V was shortened by 0 bases and J by 0 bases, with 13 bases between the two germline ends. The germline CDR1 and CDR2 sequences are SGHDT and YYEEEE. The CDR3 extends over 18 amino acids. The CDR3 nucleotides are TGTGCCAGCAGCTTGGGTACAGTCTTGGTCTCTGGGGCCAACGTCCTGACTTTC. The encoded protein is CASSLGTVLVSGANVLTF.

V gene TRBV12-3 or TRBV12-4 combines with J gene TRBJ1-3; D unclear. CDR3 length: 15 amino acids. V was pared by 3 bases and J by 0 bases, with 9 bases between. In nucleotides, the CDR3 is TGTGCCAGCAGTTTGATCGGGAGCTCTGGAAACACCATATATTTT. Encoded protein: CASSLIGSSGNTIYF.

This clonotype was recorded a few times. The chain combines TRBV7-9 with TRBJ2-5; D call uncertain. The CDR3 contains 10 residues. Per germline, CDR1 SEHNR and CDR2 FQNEAQ (reference sequence). Trimming left V 3 bases short and J 7 bases short, with 3 bases between. This chain's CDR3 is CASSFGTQYF. In nucleotides, the CDR3 is TGTGCCAGCAGCTTTGGGACCCAGTACTTC.

This clonotype was seen more than once but under ten times. The chain has TRBV18 and TRBJ1-2; maybe TRBD1 (6 bases). Trimming left V 3 bases short and J 4 bases short, with 9 bases between. The CDR3 runs to 13 residues. Germline V gene lookup returns CDR1 KGHSH and CDR2 LQKENI. The CDR3 DNA follows: TGTGCCAGCTCACCTCAGGACAGCTATGGCTACACCTTC. This gives the protein CASSPQDSYGYTF.

This chain joins TRBV7-8 and TRBJ2-2; 11 bases fit TRBD2. Germline values: CDR1 SGHVS, CDR2 FQNEAQ. The V gene end was trimmed by 5 bases and the J gene end by 0 bases; junction bases not matched to a gene: 5. This CDR3 is built from 17 residues. The CDR3 DNA reads TGTGCCAGCAGCATTATAGCGGGGGGGCCGAACACCGGGGAGCTGTTTTTT. Encoded protein: CASSIIAGGPNTGELFF.

The table lists this clonotype with a count of one. V usage is TRBV19 and J usage is TRBJ1-2; tentative D call: TRBD1 (6 bases). Trimming pared 4 bases from V and 3 bases from J, leaving 9 bases between. The V gene's germline CDR1 is LNHDA and CDR2 SQIVND (reference sequence). The CDR3 has 13 residues. The CDR3 protein is CASSKTGYYGYTF. As DNA, the CDR3 is TGTGCCAGTAGTAAGACAGGCTACTATGGCTACACCTTC.

The chain uses TRBV7-9 and TRBJ1-5; possible D gene TRBD1, 5 bases. Deletions cut 4 bases from V and 11 bases from J, with 12 bases between. Germline CDR1 is SEHNR and CDR2 is FQNEAQ (reference sequence). The CDR3 spans 12 residues. This chain's CDR3 is CASSSYRGAQHF. The CDR3 DNA sequence: TGTGCCAGCAGCTCCTACCGAGGGGCCCAGCATTTT.

This clonotype was counted between two and nine times. The rearrangement joins TRBV7-9 to TRBJ1-6; D uncertain. The CDR3 has 14 amino acids. Per germline, CDR1 SEHNR and CDR2 FQNEAQ (reference sequence). V gave up 5 bases and J gave up 10 bases, with 15 bases separating them. CDR3 residues: CASSTDLPWSPLHF. DNA of the CDR3: TGTGCCAGCAGCACCGACCTGCCGTGGTCACCCCTCCACTTT.

The V and J genes are TRBV5-1 and TRBJ2-5, with 8 bases lining up with TRBD1. The CDR3 runs to 19 residues. The V gene's germline CDR1 is SGHRS and CDR2 YFSETQ. After removal of 4 bases from V and 5 bases from J, the junction contained 22 bases not matched to a gene. CDR3 sequence reads: CASSRTYSTSGGIQETQYF. CDR3 nucleotides: TGCGCCAGCAGCCGAACTTATTCCACCTCAGGGGGCATCCAGGAGACCCAGTACTTC.

In its sample, this clonotype was seen a few times. The genes are TRBV28 and TRBJ2-1, with D unresolved. CDR3 size: 17 residues. V was shortened by 2 bases and J by 6 bases, with 20 bases between the two germline ends. Germline CDR1 reads MDHEN; CDR2 reads SYDVKM. The CDR3 DNA sequence: TGTGCCAGCAGTTTACCCAAGTCATTTACCTGGAGCAATGAGCAGTTCTTC. It codes for CASSLPKSFTWSNEQFF. Complete variable domain (other parts from reference TRBV28 and TRBJ2-1): DVKVTQSSRYLVKRTGEKVFLECVQDMDHENMFWYRQDPGLGLRLIYFSYDVKMKEKGDIPEGYSVSREKKERFSLILESASTNQTSMYLCASSLPKSFTWSNEQFFGPGTRLTVL.

This clonotype was picked up a small number of times. The junction shows a germline mismatch at one end, possibly a read error. The chain joins TRBV4-3 to TRBJ2-5; 8 bases map to TRBD2. This CDR3 comprises 17 residues. Germline-derived CDR1 and CDR2 are LGHNA and YSLEER. The CDR3 spells CASSQVRGLAGKETQYF. In DNA, the CDR3 is TGTGCCAGCAGCCAAGTGAGAGGACTAGCTGGGAAAGAGACCCAGTACTTC.

The V call is TRBV20-1, the J call TRBJ1-1, with a possible D match to TRBD1 (6 bases). This CDR3 has 15 residues. CDR1 is DFQATT and CDR2 is SNEGSKA in the germline V gene (reference sequence). The V and J ends lost 0 bases and 1 base respectively, with 12 bases between them. CDR3 sequence (DNA): TGCAGTGCTAGAGATCCGGGACAAGGGAACACTGAAGCTTTCTTT. As protein: CSARDPGQGNTEAFF.

This chain joins TRBV4-3 and TRBJ1-1; 7 positions agree with TRBD1. The ends lost 1 base at V and 4 bases at J; junction bases unmatched: 0. The CDR3 extends over 13 amino acids. Germline CDR1 is LGHNA and CDR2 is YSLEER. CDR3 bases: TGCGCCAGCAGCCAAGGACAGGGCACTGAAGCTTTCTTT. Protein sequence: CASSQGQGTEAFF.

This clonotype was picked up a small number of times. V usage is TRBV15 and J usage is TRBJ2-3; D is undetermined. The V and J ends lost 0 bases and 4 bases respectively, with 5 bases between them. Germline loops: CDR1 LNHNV, CDR2 YYDKDF (reference sequence). The CDR3 spans 13 residues. Here the CDR3 DNA reads TGTGCCACCAGCAGAGATTACGCAGATACGCAGTATTTT. It translates to CATSRDYADTQYF.

This clonotype has more than one count but fewer than ten. The V and J genes are TRBV2 and TRBJ1-1; 8 positions match TRBD1. The V gene's germline CDR1 is SNHLY and CDR2 FYNNEI. After removal of 2 bases from V and 6 bases from J, the junction contained 5 bases not matched to a gene. The CDR3 is 14 amino acids. CDR3 in amino acids: CASSERTGYSEAFF. The CDR3 region has the DNA TGTGCCAGCAGTGAAAGGACAGGGTACTCTGAAGCTTTCTTT.

Many counts were recorded for this clonotype. The chain links TRBV6-1 to TRBJ2-6; TRBD1 aligns across 7 bases. With 7 bases clipped from V and 3 bases from J, the junction kept 6 bases outside the gene matches. This CDR3 has 15 residues. CDR1 MNHNS and CDR2 SASEGT come from the germline V gene. CDR3 DNA sequence: TGTGCCAGCACCAGACAGGGTTTTGGGGCCAACGTCCTGACTTTC. It codes for CASTRQGFGANVLTF.

This clonotype was counted ten times or more. The chain carries TRBV12-3 or TRBV12-4 and TRBJ2-7, with a weak D call TRBD1 (5 bases). The CDR3 length is 12 residues. V was trimmed by 7 bases and J by 3 bases, leaving 10 bases between them. DNA of the CDR3: TGTGCCAGCAAGACAGAATACTACGAGCAGTACTTC. Amino acid sequence: CASKTEYYEQYF.

In this sample, this clonotype turned up a few times. The V and J genes are TRBV10-3 and TRBJ2-7; tentative D call: TRBD1 (6 bases). Germline values: CDR1 ENHRY, CDR2 SYGVKD. Trimming removed 7 bases from V and 5 bases from J, with 18 bases in between. The length of the CDR3 is 14 residues. Here the CDR3 DNA reads TGTGCCATCAAAGGGTCGGTTGGGGGCCACGAGCAGTACTTC. This translates into CAIKGSVGGHEQYF.

The gene calls are TRBV12-3 or TRBV12-4 and TRBJ2-2; TRBD1 agrees at 9 bases. With 5 bases clipped from V and 7 bases from J, the junction kept 14 bases outside the gene matches. The CDR3 sequence is 17 residues long. The CDR3 sequence is CASSPYAQGALGGELFF. The CDR3 DNA sequence: TGTGCCAGCAGTCCCTACGCACAGGGGGCTTTGGGCGGGGAGCTGTTTTTT.

This clonotype turned up a few times. V gene TRBV4-3 combines with J gene TRBJ1-2, with 7 bases matching TRBD1. Germline trimming cut 0 bases from V and 8 bases from J; bases unmatched to any gene: 6. Germline CDR1 LGHNA, CDR2 YSLEER. This CDR3 contains 14 residues. The CDR3 DNA is TGCGCCAGCAGCCAAGATTGGGGAGGGGGCGGCTACACCTTC. Residues: CASSQDWGGGGYTF.